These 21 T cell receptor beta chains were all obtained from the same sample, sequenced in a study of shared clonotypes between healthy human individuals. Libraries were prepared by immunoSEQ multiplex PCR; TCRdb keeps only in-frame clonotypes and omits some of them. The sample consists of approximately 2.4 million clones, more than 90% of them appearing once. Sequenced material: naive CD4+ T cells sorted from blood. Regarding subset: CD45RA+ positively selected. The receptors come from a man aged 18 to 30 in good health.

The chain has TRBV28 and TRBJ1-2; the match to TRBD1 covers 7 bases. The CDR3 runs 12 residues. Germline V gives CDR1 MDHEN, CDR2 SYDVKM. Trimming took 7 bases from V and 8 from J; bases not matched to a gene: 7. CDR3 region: CASTVTGQGYTF. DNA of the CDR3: TGTGCCAGCACCGTGACAGGGCAAGGCTACACCTTC.

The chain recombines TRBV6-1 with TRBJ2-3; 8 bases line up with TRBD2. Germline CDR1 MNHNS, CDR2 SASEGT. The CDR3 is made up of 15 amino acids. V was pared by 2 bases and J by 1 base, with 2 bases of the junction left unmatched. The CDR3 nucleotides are TGTGCCAGCAGTGAAATGACTAGCGGCACAGATACGCAGTATTTT. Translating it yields CASSEMTSGTDTQYF.

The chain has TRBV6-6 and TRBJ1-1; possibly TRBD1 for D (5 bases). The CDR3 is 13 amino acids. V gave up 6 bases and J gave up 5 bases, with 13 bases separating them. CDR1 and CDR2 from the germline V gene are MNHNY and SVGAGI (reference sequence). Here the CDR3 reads CASRGPVETEAFF. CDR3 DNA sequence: TGTGCCAGCAGGGGACCAGTGGAGACTGAAGCTTTCTTT.

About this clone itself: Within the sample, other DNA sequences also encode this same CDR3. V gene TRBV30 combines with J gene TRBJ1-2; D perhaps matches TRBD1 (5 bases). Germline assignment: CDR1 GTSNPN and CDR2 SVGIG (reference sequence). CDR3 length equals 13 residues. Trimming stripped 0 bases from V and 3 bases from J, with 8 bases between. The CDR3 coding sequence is TGTGCCTGGAGTGTCGGCAGGGACTATGGCTACACCTTC. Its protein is CAWSVGRDYGYTF.

CDR3 DNA: TGTGCCAGCAGCCCTACAGGGGGGCAACGCAATCAGCCCCAGCATTTT. Translated, it gives CASSPTGGQRNQPQHF. This sequence joins TRBV2 and TRBJ1-5; 8 positions agree with TRBD1. V trimming: 6 bases; J trimming: 2 bases; junction bases outside the gene matches: 9. The CDR3 has 16 residues. The V gene's germline CDR1 is SNHLY and CDR2 FYNNEI.

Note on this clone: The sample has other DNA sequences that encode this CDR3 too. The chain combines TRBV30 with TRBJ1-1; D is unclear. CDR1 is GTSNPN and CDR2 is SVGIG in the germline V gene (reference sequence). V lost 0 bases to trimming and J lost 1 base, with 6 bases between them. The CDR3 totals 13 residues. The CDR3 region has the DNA TGTGCCTGGAGTGTGGGTCGGAACACTGAAGCTTTCTTT. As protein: CAWSVGRNTEAFF.

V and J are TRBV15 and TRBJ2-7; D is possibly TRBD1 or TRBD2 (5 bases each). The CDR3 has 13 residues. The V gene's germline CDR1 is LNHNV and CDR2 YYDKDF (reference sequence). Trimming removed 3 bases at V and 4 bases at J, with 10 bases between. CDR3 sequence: CATSRDTSYEQYF. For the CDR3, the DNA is TGTGCCACCAGCAGGGACACTAGTTACGAGCAGTACTTC. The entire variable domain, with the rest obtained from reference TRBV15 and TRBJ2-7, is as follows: DAMVIQNPRYQVTQFGKPVTLSCSQTLNHNVMYWYQQKSSQAPKLLFHYYDKDFNNEADTPDNFQSRRPNTSFCFLDIRSPGLGDTAMYLCATSRDTSYEQYFGPGTRLTVT.

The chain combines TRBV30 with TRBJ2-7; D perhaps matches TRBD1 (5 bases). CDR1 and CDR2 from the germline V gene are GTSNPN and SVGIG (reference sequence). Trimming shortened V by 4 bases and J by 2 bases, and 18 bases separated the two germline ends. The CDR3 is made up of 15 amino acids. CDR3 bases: TGTGCCTGGACCAAAACAGGCCGAGAGCCCTACGAGCAGTACTTC. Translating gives CAWTKTGREPYEQYF.

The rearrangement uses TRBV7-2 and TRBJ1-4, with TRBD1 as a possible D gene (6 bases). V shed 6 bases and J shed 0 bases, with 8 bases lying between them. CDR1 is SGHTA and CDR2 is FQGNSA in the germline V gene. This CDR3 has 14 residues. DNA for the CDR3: TGTGCCAGCAGGGACAGAGCAACTAATGAAAAACTGTTTTTT. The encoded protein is CASRDRATNEKLFF.

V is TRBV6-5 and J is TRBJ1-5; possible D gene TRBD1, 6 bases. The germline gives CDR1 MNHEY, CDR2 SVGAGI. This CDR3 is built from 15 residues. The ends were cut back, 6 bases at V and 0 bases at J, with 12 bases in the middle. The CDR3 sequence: CASRPGQYSNQPQHF. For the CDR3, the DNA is TGTGCCAGCAGGCCAGGACAGTATAGCAATCAGCCCCAGCATTTT.

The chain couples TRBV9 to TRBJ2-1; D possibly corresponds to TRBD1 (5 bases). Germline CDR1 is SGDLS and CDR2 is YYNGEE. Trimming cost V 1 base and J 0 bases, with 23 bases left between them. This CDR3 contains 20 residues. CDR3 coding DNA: TGTGCCAGCAGCGTACCTATTAGGGGAATACAGGATAGCTCCTACAATGAGCAGTTCTTC. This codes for CASSVPIRGIQDSSYNEQFF.

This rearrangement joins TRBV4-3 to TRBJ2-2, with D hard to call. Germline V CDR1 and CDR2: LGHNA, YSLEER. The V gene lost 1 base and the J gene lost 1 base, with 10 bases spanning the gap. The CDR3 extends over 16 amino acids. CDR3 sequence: CASSQGTTMNTGELFF. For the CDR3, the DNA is TGCGCCAGCAGCCAAGGTACTACCATGAACACCGGGGAGCTGTTTTTT.

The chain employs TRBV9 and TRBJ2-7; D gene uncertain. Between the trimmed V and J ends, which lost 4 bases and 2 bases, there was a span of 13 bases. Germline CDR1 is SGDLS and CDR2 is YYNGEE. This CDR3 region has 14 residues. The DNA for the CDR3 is TGTGCCAGCAGCCTCATGGCAACCCCCTACGAGCAGTACTTC. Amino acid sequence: CASSLMATPYEQYF.

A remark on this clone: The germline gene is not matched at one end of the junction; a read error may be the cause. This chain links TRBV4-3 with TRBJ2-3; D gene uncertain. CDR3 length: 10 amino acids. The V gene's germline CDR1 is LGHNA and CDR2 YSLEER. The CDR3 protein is CASSEDTQYF. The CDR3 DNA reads TGCGCCAGCAGCGAAGATACGCAGTATTTT.

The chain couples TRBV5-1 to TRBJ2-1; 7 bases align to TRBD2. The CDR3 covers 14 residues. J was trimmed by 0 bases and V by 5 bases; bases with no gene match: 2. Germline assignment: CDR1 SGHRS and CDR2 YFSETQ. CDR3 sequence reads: CASRRGDSYNEQFF. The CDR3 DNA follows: TGCGCCAGCAGACGGGGGGACTCCTACAATGAGCAGTTCTTC. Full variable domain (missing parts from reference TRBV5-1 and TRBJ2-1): KAGVTQTPRYLIKTRGQQVTLSCSPISGHRSVSWYQQTPGQGLQFLFEYFSETQRNKGNFPGRFSGRQFSNSRSEMNVSTLELGDSALYLCASRRGDSYNEQFFGPGTRLTVL.

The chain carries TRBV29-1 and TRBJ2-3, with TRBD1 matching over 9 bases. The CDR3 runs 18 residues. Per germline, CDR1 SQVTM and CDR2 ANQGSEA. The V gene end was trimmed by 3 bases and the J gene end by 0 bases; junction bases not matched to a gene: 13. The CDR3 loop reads CSVDMETGDRASTDTQYF. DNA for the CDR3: TGCAGCGTTGATATGGAGACCGGGGACAGGGCTAGCACAGATACGCAGTATTTT.

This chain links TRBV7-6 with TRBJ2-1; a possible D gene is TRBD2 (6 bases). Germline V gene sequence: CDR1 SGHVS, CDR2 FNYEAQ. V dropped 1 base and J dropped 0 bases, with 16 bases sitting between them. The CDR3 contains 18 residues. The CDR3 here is CASSLGPSYGGSYNEQFF. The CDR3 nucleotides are TGTGCCAGCAGCTTAGGGCCCTCGTACGGGGGCTCCTACAATGAGCAGTTCTTC.

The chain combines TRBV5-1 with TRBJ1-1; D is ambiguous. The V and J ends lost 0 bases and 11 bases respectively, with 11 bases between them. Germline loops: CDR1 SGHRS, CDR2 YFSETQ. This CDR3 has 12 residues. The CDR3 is CASSLDKGRAFF. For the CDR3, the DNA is TGCGCCAGCAGCTTGGACAAGGGTCGGGCTTTCTTT.

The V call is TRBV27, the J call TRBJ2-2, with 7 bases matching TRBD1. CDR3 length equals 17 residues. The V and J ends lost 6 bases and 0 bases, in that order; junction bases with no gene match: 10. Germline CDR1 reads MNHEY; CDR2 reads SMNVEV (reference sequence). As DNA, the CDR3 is TGTGCCAGCAGACCCCCGTACAGGGGATCGAACACCGGGGAGCTGTTTTTT. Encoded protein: CASRPPYRGSNTGELFF.

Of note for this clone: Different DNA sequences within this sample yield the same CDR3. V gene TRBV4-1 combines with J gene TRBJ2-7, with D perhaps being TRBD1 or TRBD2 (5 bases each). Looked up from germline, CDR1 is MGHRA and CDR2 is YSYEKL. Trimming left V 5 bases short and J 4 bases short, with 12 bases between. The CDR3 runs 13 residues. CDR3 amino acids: CASSRQGDYEQYF. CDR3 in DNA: TGCGCCAGCAGCAGGCAGGGAGATTACGAGCAGTACTTC.

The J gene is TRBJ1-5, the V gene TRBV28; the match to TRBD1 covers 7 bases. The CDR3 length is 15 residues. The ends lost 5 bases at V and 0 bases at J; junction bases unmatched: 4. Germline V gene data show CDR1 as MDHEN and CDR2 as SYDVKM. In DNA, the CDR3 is TGTGCCAGCAGTCAGGGGGACGTTAGCAATCAGCCCCAGCATTTT. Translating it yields CASSQGDVSNQPQHF.